The 5 T cell receptor beta chains below come from one sample, sequenced in a study of shared clonotypes between healthy human individuals. The table came from immunoSEQ multiplex PCR; TCRdb's copy has only in-frame clones and leaves some out. The sample includes about 480,000 clones, over 60% of them seen just once. Sequenced input: PBMCs. The origin of the receptors is a woman between 40 and 55 years old in good health. Some clones in this sample may be carry-over from other donors' samples.

The V and J genes are TRBV9 and TRBJ2-3; 7 bases fit TRBD1. The CDR3 totals 17 residues. The ends lost 3 bases at V and 1 base at J; junction bases unmatched: 11. Per the germline V gene, CDR1 is SGDLS and CDR2 is YYNGEE. Here the CDR3 DNA reads TGTGCCAGCAGCGAATCCTCGACAGGGATTGGCACAGATACGCAGTATTTT. It is translated as CASSESSTGIGTDTQYF.

The V gene is TRBV18, the J gene TRBJ2-5; TRBD1 matches 7 bases. V was clipped by 8 bases and J by 5 bases; unmatched bases: 8. Looked up from germline, CDR1 is KGHSH and CDR2 is LQKENI. This CDR3 has 13 amino acids. This chain's CDR3 is CASQGGAGETQYF. In nucleotides, the CDR3 is TGTGCCAGCCAAGGGGGCGCCGGGGAGACCCAGTACTTC.

The gene calls are TRBV7-8 and TRBJ1-4; 7 bases match TRBD1. The V gene's germline CDR1 is SGHVS and CDR2 FQNEAQ. V shed 5 bases, J shed 6 bases, and the junction held 15 bases outside the gene matches. This CDR3 has 17 amino acids. DNA for the CDR3: TGTGCCAGCAGCCCCCTCATCCCCGGGACAGTAGATGAAAAACTGTTTTTT. This gives the protein CASSPLIPGTVDEKLFF.

Details on this clone: Other DNA variants within this sample encode the same CDR3. The V call is TRBV28, the J call TRBJ2-7; the D is unclear. Trimming left V 6 bases short and J 4 bases short, with 4 bases between. CDR1 is MDHEN, CDR2 SYDVKM, per germline. This CDR3 contains 10 residues. CDR3 in DNA: TGTGCCAGCAGCCAGTACGAGCAGTACTTC. It codes for CASSQYEQYF.

This chain uses TRBV5-3 with TRBJ2-4, with D perhaps matching TRBD2 (5 bases). TRBV5-3 is designated an ORF whose function remains uncertain. The CDR3 covers 14 residues. The V end lost 1 base, the J end lost 1 base, and 6 bases lay between the germline ends. CDR3 in DNA: TGTGCCAGAAGCTTGAGGAGGGCCAAAAACATTCAGTACTTC. This gives the protein CARSLRRAKNIQYF.